This T cell receptor beta chain comes out of a study of neurological immune-mediated disorders. The cDNA was generated by 5'RACE with 10-nucleotide random UMIs. Every sequencing run produced over 180 million TCR-beta sequences that came from 15-18 subjects. From the 5' RACE reads, TCRdb called clonotypes with MiXCR, one entry per CDR3 protein. The sample carries 55,000 to 75,000 distinct CDR3 sequences, about 2.5% recorded once. Sample share makes this clonotype medium-sized. The unsorted libraries originated from 2 million PBMCs that had been stored at -80 C. The J segment lost 9 bases and the V segment lost 5 bases, leaving 12 bases of the junction unmatched. The CDR3 loop spans 15 amino acids.

The chain has TRBV12-3 or TRBV12-4 and TRBJ2-3, with TRBD2 matching 9 bases. Material for sequencing was PBMCs. The TCR originated in a man aged 50 or older with multiple sclerosis. CDR3 sequence reads: CASSLVGLAGVTQYF. In nucleotides, the CDR3 is TGTGCCAGCAGTCTCGTGGGACTAGCAGGTGTGACGCAGTATTTT.